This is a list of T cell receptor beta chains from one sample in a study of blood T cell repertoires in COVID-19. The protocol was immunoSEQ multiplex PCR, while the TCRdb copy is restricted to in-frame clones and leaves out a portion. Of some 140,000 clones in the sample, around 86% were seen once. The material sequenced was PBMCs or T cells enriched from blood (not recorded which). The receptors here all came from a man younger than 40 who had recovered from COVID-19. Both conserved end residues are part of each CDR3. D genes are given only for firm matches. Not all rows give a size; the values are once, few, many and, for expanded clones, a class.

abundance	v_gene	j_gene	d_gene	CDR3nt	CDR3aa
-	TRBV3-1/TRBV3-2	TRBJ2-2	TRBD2	TGTGCCAGCAGCCACCCCCTGGGACTAGCGGGAGTAAGCGGGGAGCTGTTTTTT	CASSHPLGLAGVSGELFF
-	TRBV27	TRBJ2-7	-	TGTGCCAGCAGTTTGGAGGGGGGAGGGCACTACGAGCAGTACTTC	CASSLEGGGHYEQYF
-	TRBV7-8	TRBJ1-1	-	TGTGCCAGCAGCTTGAACACCAGGATATTGAACACTGAAGCTTTCTTT	CASSLNTRILNTEAFF
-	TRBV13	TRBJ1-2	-	TGTGCCAGCAGCTTAGGAGGGGGGGACTATGGCTACACCTTC	CASSLGGGDYGYTF
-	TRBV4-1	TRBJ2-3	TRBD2	TGCGCCAGCAGCCAATGGGCTAGCGGGAGGGTCGATACGCAGTATTTT	CASSQWASGRVDTQYF
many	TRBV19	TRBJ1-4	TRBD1	TGTGCCAGTAGTATTAGAGGGACAGGGAACGAAAAACTGTTTTTT	CASSIRGTGNEKLFF
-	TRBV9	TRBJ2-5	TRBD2	TGTGCCAGCAGCGTAGCTAGCGGGGAGACCCAGTACTTC	CASSVASGETQYF
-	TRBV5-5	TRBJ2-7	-	TGTGCCAGCAGCCTTGGGGACTTCTACGAGCAGTACTTC	CASSLGDFYEQYF
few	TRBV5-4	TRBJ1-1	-	TGTGCCAGCAGCTTTCTAGACAGGATGAACACTGAAGCTTTCTTT	CASSFLDRMNTEAFF
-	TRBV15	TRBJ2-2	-	TGTGCCACCAAACACAACACCGGGGAGCTGTTTTTT	CATKHNTGELFF
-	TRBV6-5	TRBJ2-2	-	TGTGCCAGCAGCCAAAGGACAGCGAACACCGGGGAGCTGTTTTTT	CASSQRTANTGELFF
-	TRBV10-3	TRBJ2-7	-	TGTGCCATCAGTGAGGATGGGGACTCGACCTACGAGCAGTACTTC	CAISEDGDSTYEQYF
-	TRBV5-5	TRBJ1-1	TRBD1	TGTGCCAGCAGCCCCCACCCGGGACAGGGGGGGGGATACGACACTGAAGCTTTCTTT	CASSPHPGQGGGYDTEAFF
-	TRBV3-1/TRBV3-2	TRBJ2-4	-	TGTGCCAGCAGCGAAGGGGGGGTAGCCAAAAACATTCAGTACTTC	CASSEGGVAKNIQYF
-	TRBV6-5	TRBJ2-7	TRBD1	TGTGCCAGCAGTTCGGGACAGGACTACGAGCAGTACTTC	CASSSGQDYEQYF
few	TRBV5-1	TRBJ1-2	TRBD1	TGCGCCAGCAGCTCGAACAGACAGGGAAACTATGGCTACACCTTC	CASSSNRQGNYGYTF
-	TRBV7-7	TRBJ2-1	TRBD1	TGTGCCAGCAGCTTAGGATCAGGGGGCAAGGGCTCCTACAATGAGCAGTTCTTC	CASSLGSGGKGSYNEQFF
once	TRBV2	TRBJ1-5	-	TGTGCCAGCAGTGGGACACCACCTGGTAATCAGCCCCAGCATTTT	CASSGTPPGNQPQHF
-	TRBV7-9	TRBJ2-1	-	TGTGCCAGCAGCTCGAGCGGAAGGAATGAGCAGTTCTTC	CASSSSGRNEQFF
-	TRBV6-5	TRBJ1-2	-	TGTGCCAGCAGTTACGCGACACAAGGTGGCTACACCTTC	CASSYATQGGYTF
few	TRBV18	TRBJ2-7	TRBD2	TGTGCCAGCTCTGGCGGGAGGGTCCGAGACGAGCAGTACTTC	CASSGGRVRDEQYF
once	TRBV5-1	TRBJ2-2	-	TGCGCCAGCAGCTTGGAAGGGGCTCGGGCCGGGGAGCTGTTTTTT	CASSLEGARAGELFF
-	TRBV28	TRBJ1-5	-	TGTGCCAGCAAACTGTCGCACCACAATCAGCCCCAGCATTTT	CASKLSHHNQPQHF
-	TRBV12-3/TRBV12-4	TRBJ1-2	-	TGTGCCAGCAGTTTAAAGGTCCAGGGTTTCTACACCTTC	CASSLKVQGFYTF
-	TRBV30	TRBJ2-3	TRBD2	TGTGCCTTCACGTGGGGACTAGCGGGAGTAGATACGCAGTATTTT	CAFTWGLAGVDTQYF
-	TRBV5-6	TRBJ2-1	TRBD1	TGTGCCAGCAGCTTTTGGGACAGGCCCAATGAGCAGTTCTTC	CASSFWDRPNEQFF
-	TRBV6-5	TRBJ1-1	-	TGTGCCAGCAGTTACTCACAGGGAACCACTGAAGCTTTCTTT	CASSYSQGTTEAFF
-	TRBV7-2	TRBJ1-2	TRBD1	TGTGCCAGCAGCCTAAATTGGGCCCCGACAGGGGGAGTAGGGGGCTACACCTTC	CASSLNWAPTGGVGGYTF
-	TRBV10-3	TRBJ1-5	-	TGTGCCATCAGTGAGTCAGGGGTTGGCAATCAGCCCCAGCATTTT	CAISESGVGNQPQHF
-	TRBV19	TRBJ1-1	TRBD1	TGTGCCAGTAGTATCGAGGGGGCAGACACTGAAGCTTTCTTT	CASSIEGADTEAFF
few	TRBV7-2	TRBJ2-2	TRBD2	TGTGCCAGCAGCTCCAGACTAGCGCAGACCGGGGAGCTGTTTTTT	CASSSRLAQTGELFF
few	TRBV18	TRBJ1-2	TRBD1	TGTGCCAGCTCACCACCGACGGGGGACAGGGGCTACTATGGCTACACCTTC	CASSPPTGDRGYYGYTF
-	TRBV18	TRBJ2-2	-	TGTGCCAGCTCTGTAGTTACGAACACCGGGGAGCTGTTTTTT	CASSVVTNTGELFF
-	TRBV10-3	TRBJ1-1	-	TGTGCCATCACCTCAGGATCGAACACTGAAGCTTTCTTT	CAITSGSNTEAFF
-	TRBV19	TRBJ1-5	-	TGTGCCAGTACCGAAAGAGGGGGGGGCGGTCAGCCCCAGCATTTT	CASTERGGGGQPQHF
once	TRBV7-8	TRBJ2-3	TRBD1	TGTGCCAGCAGCTTAGGTGGGACAGGGGTCACAGATACGCAGTATTTT	CASSLGGTGVTDTQYF
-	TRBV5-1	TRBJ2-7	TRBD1	TGCGCCAGCTCGACAGGGGGGCACTACGAGCAGTACTTC	CASSTGGHYEQYF
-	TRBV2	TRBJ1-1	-	TGTGCCAGCATGGGGGGAGGTTTTGGCACTGAAGCTTTCTTT	CASMGGGFGTEAFF
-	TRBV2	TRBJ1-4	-	TGTGCCAGCAGTATACAGGGCACTAATGAAAAACTGTTTTTT	CASSIQGTNEKLFF
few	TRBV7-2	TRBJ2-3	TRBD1	TGTGCCAGCAGCCCCGGACAGGGGGGCCTAGATACGCAGTATTTT	CASSPGQGGLDTQYF
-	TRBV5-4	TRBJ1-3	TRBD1	TGTGCCAGCAGCTTGGATGCCCAGGGACAGCTTTTCTCTGGAAACACCATATATTTT	CASSLDAQGQLFSGNTIYF
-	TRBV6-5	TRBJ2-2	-	TGTGCCAGCAGTCTACAGGGAGGGAAAGGCGGGGAGCTGTTTTTT	CASSLQGGKGGELFF
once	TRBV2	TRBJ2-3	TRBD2	TGTGCCAGCAGGACGCCCCCGGGCCTTACTAGCGGGGGACTTCCTAGCACAGATACGCAGTATTTT	CASRTPPGLTSGGLPSTDTQYF
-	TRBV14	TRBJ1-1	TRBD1	TGTGCCAGCAGCCCGCGGGACAGGGTGGTGAACACTGAAGCTTTCTTT	CASSPRDRVVNTEAFF
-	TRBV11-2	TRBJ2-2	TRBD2	TGTGCCAGCAGCCCGACTAGCGGGAACACCGGGGAGCTGTTTTTT	CASSPTSGNTGELFF
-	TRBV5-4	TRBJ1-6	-	TGTGCCAGCAGTTCGAGGGAGTCACCCCTCCACTTT	CASSSRESPLHF
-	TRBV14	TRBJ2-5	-	TGTGCCAGCAGCCAAGAACGGTCAGGTCAAGAGACCCAGTACTTC	CASSQERSGQETQYF
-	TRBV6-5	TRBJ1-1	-	TGTGCCAGCAGTTACTTACCCCCGGGGAACACTGAAGCTTTCTTT	CASSYLPPGNTEAFF
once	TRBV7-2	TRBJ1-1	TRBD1	TGTGCCAGCAGGACACAGGGGAGAAGTACTGAAGCTTTCTTT	CASRTQGRSTEAFF
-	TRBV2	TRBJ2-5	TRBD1	TGTGCCAGCAGGAAGGACAGGGGAGGGCAAGAGACCCAGTACTTC	CASRKDRGGQETQYF
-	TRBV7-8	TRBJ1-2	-	TGTGCCAGCAGCTTGGGAGCAGGACCCAACTATGGCTACACCTTC	CASSLGAGPNYGYTF
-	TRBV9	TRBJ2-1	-	TGTGCCAGCAGCTCGGGCGGGTCGGGCGCTTCGGACTACAATGAGCAGTTCTTC	CASSSGGSGASDYNEQFF
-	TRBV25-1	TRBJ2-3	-	TGTGCCAGCAGTGAAAAGGCGGGGAGCACAGATACGCAGTATTTT	CASSEKAGSTDTQYF